This paragraph reports one TCR beta chain. Original handling: Amplification from reference gene primers served as the basis for estimated nucleated cell counts. Clones were sequenced by immunoSEQ multiplex PCR, and TCRdb holds only the in-frame ones, with some missing. The DNA was the basis for D and trimming; V, J and clone size are from that table. The top ten clones hold around 0.8% of a sample with approximately 300,000 clones, about 89% of them seen once. This sample stems from a study of blood T cell repertoires in COVID-19. Study background: Both acute and convalescent COVID-19 samples were obtained from the United States, Italy and Spain. PBMCs, B-cell-depleted T cells, or T cells were the source of the cDNA or gDNA that made up the material.

The CDR3 is 13 residues long. V dropped 5 bases and J dropped 6 bases, with 14 bases sitting between them. CDR1 is SQVTM, CDR2 ANQGSEA, per germline. The sequence was obtained from a man aged 25 to 40 with acute or convalescent COVID-19. Sequencing was carried out using peripheral blood. This chain links TRBV29-1 with TRBJ1-5, with D perhaps TRBD1 (5 bases). The CDR3 loop reads CSVTRERGQPQHF. CDR3 nucleotides: TGCAGCGTTACCAGGGAAAGGGGTCAGCCCCAGCATTTT.